Below, one T cell receptor beta chain is given with its context. Its specific antigen is unknown. It has no much larger one-base neighbor in the sample; base qualities were not kept. The data derive from a study of tumor-infiltrating lymphocytes in localized non-small cell lung cancer (dated by TCRdb to the early 2020s). For the wider study: Patients whose samples were collected after neoadjuvant chemotherapy, as well as both smokers and never-smokers and several histologies, were included in the cohort. Resected tumor tissue and uninvolved lung tissue described as non-adjacent to the tumor were contributed by each patient, with both tissues obtained from the same patient. Flow cytometry, multiplex immunofluorescence, RNA-seq, exome sequencing and proteomics were applied to the same patients as TCR sequencing, which was one of several integrated assays. The overall ICON cohort was composed of under 190 surgical patients with localized non-small cell lung cancer whose tumors were resected. The paired tumor versus uninvolved lung comparison of immunoSEQ T-cell fraction included some 54 patients.

The immunoSEQ assay used for TCR sequencing gave the T-cell fraction in both tumor and uninvolved lung tissue. In the paper's pipeline: For survival analysis, patients were divided into high (upper tertile) and low (lower two tertiles) T-cell fraction groups, which were compared by log-rank test. A signed-rank test was used to test differences in T-cell fraction between paired tumor and uninvolved lung samples. Drawn from immuneACCESS, this table holds only the in-frame rearrangements with V and J called that TCRdb kept. Clones are partly lost; checked studies trace under half to an unresolved V gene and leave the rest unexplained. The V and J calls and the clone size are those of that table, but D and trimming were determined from the DNA. The sample profile shows 9,000 to 15,000 clones; about 67% of them were found once. Roughly 9.6% of the sample comes from the top ten. From a lookup of the germline V gene, CDR1 and CDR2 are SGHTA and FQGNSA. Ends trimmed: V by 6 bases, J by 1 base; bases unmatched to a gene: 12. The CDR3 starts with the cysteine, ends with the phenylalanine, and has 17 residues. The only DNA kept is the CDR3, 51 bases in frame from the first base.

Enrollment in ICON was initiated in the first half of 2016, and the last patient was enrolled in 2018. Fresh tumor and matched uninvolved tissue for in-depth immune analyses, including TCR sequencing, were collected from a subcohort of around 73 patients. DNA isolated from bulk tissue, without cell sorting, was used for TCR sequencing. The full study reports these points: In line with immunofluorescence CD3 counts, TCRbeta sequencing supported higher T cell infiltration in tumors compared with uninvolved lung tissue. Different pieces of the same tissue were used for different assays, so technical variation could not be separated from intratumor heterogeneity. No difference in TCR-derived T-cell fraction was observed between the flow cytometry-defined immunotypes IM1 (good prognosis) and IM2 (poor prognosis). Since assay coverage differed from patient to patient depending on how much tissue was available, TCR sequencing was done for only a subset of the cohort.

Recombination joined TRBV7-2 with TRBJ2-5, and 9 bases in between align with TRBD1. This TCR came from a human donor with non-small cell lung cancer. The sequenced sample was uninvolved lung tissue not adjacent to the tumor. The bases read TGTGCCAGCAGTTCCGCCGGACAGGGGTCCCTCCAAGAGACCCAGTACTTC. Translated, this is CASSSAGQGSLQETQYF.